These T cell receptor beta chains were read from a single sample in a study of blood T cells in healthy people across ages. TCRdb re-called the 5' RACE reads through MiXCR, storing one row per CDR3 protein. The profile shows 600,000 to 1,000,000 distinct CDR3 sequences, just under 25% of them singletons. The sample also formed part of further work on T cells of mothers and their children.

The source material was blood. These TCRs come from a boy younger than 18 in good health. Each CDR3 is given with its conserved first and last residue. The D gene is left open where the match is weak. Size tells how often a clone was seen (once, few, many) or the class of an expanded clone, and some rows leave it out.

v_call	clone_size	d_call	j_call	cdr3_aa	cdr3_nt
TRBV28	-	-	TRBJ1-2	CASSFPLEINYGYTF	TGTGCCAGCAGTTTCCCCCTGGAGATTAACTATGGCTACACCTTC
TRBV10-3	-	-	TRBJ1-5	CAISPGSNQPQHF	TGTGCCATCAGCCCAGGTAGCAATCAGCCCCAGCATTTT
TRBV28	-	-	TRBJ2-3	CASSSAGGRDTQYF	TGTGCCAGCAGCTCGGCAGGGGGGAGAGATACGCAGTATTTT
TRBV20-1	-	TRBD1	TRBJ1-1	CSARWTGNTEAFF	TGCAGTGCGAGATGGACAGGGAACACTGAAGCTTTCTTT
TRBV2	many	-	TRBJ2-5	CASSGQGLFQETQYF	TGTGCCAGCTCCGGGCAGGGCCTTTTCCAAGAGACCCAGTACTTC
TRBV7-3	few	-	TRBJ2-6	CASSLIADSSGANVLTF	TGTGCCAGCAGCTTGATAGCGGACAGCTCTGGGGCCAACGTCCTGACTTTC
TRBV7-2	few	-	TRBJ2-7	CASRSPRGHGQYF	TGTGCCAGCAGATCCCCCAGGGGCCACGGGCAGTACTTC
TRBV6-5	-	-	TRBJ2-6	CAAHGGPGANVLTF	TGTGCCGCGCACGGGGGGCCTGGGGCCAACGTCCTGACTTTC
TRBV20-1	few	TRBD1	TRBJ2-5	CSASPGGETQYF	TGCAGTGCTTCCCCAGGGGGTGAGACCCAGTACTTC
TRBV10-3	-	TRBD1	TRBJ1-1	CAAAQGGNTEAFF	TGTGCCGCAGCTCAGGGGGGTAACACTGAAGCTTTCTTT
TRBV5-5	-	TRBD1	TRBJ2-5	CASSKSTGRQETQYF	TGTGCCAGCAGCAAATCGACAGGGCGGCAAGAGACCCAGTACTTC
TRBV20-1	-	-	TRBJ1-6	CSARVGASIYNSPLHF	TGCAGTGCTAGAGTTGGGGCATCTATCTATAATTCACCCCTCCACTTT